One and the same sample provided the 21 T cell receptor beta chains below, sequenced in a study of blood T cell repertoires in COVID-19. TCRdb's copy holds only in-frame clones and misses some; the assay was immunoSEQ multiplex PCR. The top ten hold less than 5% of the sample, which has some 270,000 clones, 89% seen once. Sample: peripheral blood. These TCRs come from a woman in her thirties or forties who had recovered from COVID-19.

The J gene is TRBJ2-2, the V gene TRBV29-1; D possibly corresponds to TRBD2 (6 bases). Germline V gives CDR1 SQVTM, CDR2 ANQGSEA. Between the trimmed V and J ends, which lost 5 bases and 0 bases, there was a span of 10 bases. CDR3 size: 14 residues. CDR3 loop: CSVRGTSNTGELFF. Here the CDR3 DNA reads TGCAGCGTTCGCGGGACCTCGAACACCGGGGAGCTGTTTTTT.

This clone was detected only once. The chain joins TRBV20-1 to TRBJ2-2; 9 bases are a match to TRBD2. The length of the CDR3 is 14 residues. Germline CDR1 DFQATT, CDR2 SNEGSKA (reference sequence). J lost 5 bases, V lost 3 bases, and 4 bases had no gene match. The CDR3 loop is CSASLAGGTGELFF. In DNA form, the CDR3 reads TGCAGTGCTAGTCTGGCGGGGGGGACCGGGGAGCTGTTTTTT.

This sequence joins TRBV28 and TRBJ2-7, with a possible D match to TRBD1 (5 bases). The CDR3 contains 16 residues. Germline loops: CDR1 MDHEN, CDR2 SYDVKM. With 3 bases removed from V and 1 base from J, the gap between germline ends came to 16 bases. The CDR3 DNA sequence: TGTGCCAGCAGTTTCATAAGAGCGACAGCTTCCTACGAGCAGTACTTC. Protein sequence: CASSFIRATASYEQYF.

This clone came up once. This rearrangement joins TRBV10-3 to TRBJ1-2; 10 bases are a match to TRBD1. The germline CDR1 and CDR2 sequences are ENHRY and SYGVKD. The length of the CDR3 is 13 residues. J was trimmed by 6 bases and V by 9 bases; bases with no gene match: 7. The CDR3 nucleotides read TGTGCCATAAACCGGGACAGGGGAGATGGCTACACCTTC. This encodes CAINRDRGDGYTF.

In this sample, this clone turned up a few times. The chain couples TRBV18 to TRBJ2-3; D remains ambiguous. V lost 2 bases, J lost 2 bases, and 11 bases lay in between. Germline V gives CDR1 KGHSH, CDR2 LQKENI. The CDR3 totals 15 residues. The CDR3 coding sequence is TGTGCCAGCTCACCATCGCACTTCCTCACAGATACGCAGTATTTT. Its translation is CASSPSHFLTDTQYF.

J is TRBJ2-3 and V is TRBV6-5, with D possibly TRBD2 on 6 matching bases. CDR1 is MNHEY and CDR2 is SVGAGI in the germline V gene. The CDR3 contains 14 residues. The V and J ends lost 6 bases and 3 bases respectively, with 13 bases between them. CDR3 nucleotides: TGTGCCAGCAGAGCACTGGGGGGAACAGATACGCAGTATTTT. Encoded protein: CASRALGGTDTQYF.

The chain employs TRBV19 and TRBJ1-5, with 8 bases lining up with TRBD1. Trimming removed 1 base from V and 5 bases from J; junction bases left unmatched: 7. From germline, CDR1 is LNHDA and CDR2 SQIVND (reference sequence). The CDR3 extends over 16 amino acids. Written as DNA, the CDR3 is TGTGCCAGTAGTATAGTCCTGCGACAGGGGCATCAGCCCCAGCATTTT. Protein sequence: CASSIVLRQGHQPQHF.

The V and J genes are TRBV6-2 or TRBV6-3 and TRBJ2-1, with D possibly TRBD2 on 6 matching bases. V was trimmed by 6 bases and J by 6 bases, leaving 12 bases between them. The germline V gene has CDR1 MNHEY and CDR2 SVGEGT. The CDR3 sequence is 13 residues long. The CDR3 spells CASSPPSVNEQFF. CDR3 DNA: TGTGCCAGCAGCCCCCCTAGCGTCAATGAGCAGTTCTTC.

The chain uses TRBV19 and TRBJ2-3, with D perhaps matching TRBD2 (5 bases). Trimming stripped 3 bases from V and 4 bases from J, with 11 bases between. CDR1 is LNHDA, CDR2 SQIVND, per germline (reference sequence). The CDR3 extends over 14 amino acids. CDR3 sequence (DNA): TGTGCCAGTAGTATGTTGGAGGAGCCAGATACGCAGTATTTT. As protein: CASSMLEEPDTQYF. Variable domain in full (rest from reference TRBV19 and TRBJ2-3): DGGITQSPKYLFRKEGQNVTLSCEQNLNHDAMYWYRQDPGQGLRLIYYSQIVNDFQKGDIAEGYSVSREKKESFPLTVTSAQKNPTAFYLCASSMLEEPDTQYFGPGTRLTVL.

The V call is TRBV5-5, the J call TRBJ1-1; TRBD1 matches at 7 bases. The junction had 8 bases not matched to a gene; V was cut back by 3 bases and J by 6 bases. The V gene's germline CDR1 is SGHKS and CDR2 YYEKEE (reference sequence). This CDR3 is 14 amino acids long. CDR3 in DNA: TGTGCCAGCAGCTCACGACAGGGACGGGCTGAAGCTTTCTTT. This translates into CASSSRQGRAEAFF.

The chain has TRBV9 and TRBJ1-4, with D unclear. Germline CDR1 SGDLS, CDR2 YYNGEE. CDR3 length equals 13 residues. V was shortened by 4 bases and J by 8 bases, with 12 bases between the two germline ends. The CDR3 protein is CASSPYPTEKLFF. The DNA for the CDR3 is TGTGCCAGCAGCCCATATCCTACGGAAAAACTGTTTTTT.

The rearrangement uses TRBV9 and TRBJ2-1, with TRBD2 identical over 9 bases. V lost 0 bases and J lost 1; bases outside the gene matches: 8. This CDR3 is built from 18 residues. Germline loops: CDR1 SGDLS, CDR2 YYNGEE. The CDR3 coding sequence is TGTGCCAGCAGCGTAGGGCGGGAGGGCCTTGGATCCTACAATGAGCAGTTCTTC. The encoded protein is CASSVGREGLGSYNEQFF.

The rearrangement links TRBV10-3 to TRBJ1-5, with D perhaps matching TRBD1 (5 bases). Trimming left V 6 bases short and J 0 bases short, with 12 bases between. Germline assignment: CDR1 ENHRY and CDR2 SYGVKD. The CDR3 is made up of 15 amino acids. CDR3 nucleotides: TGTGCCATCAGCCCCCGGGGGGATAGCAATCAGCCCCAGCATTTT. Protein: CAISPRGDSNQPQHF.

This sequence joins TRBV4-1 and TRBJ1-1; D call uncertain. V was clipped by 0 bases and J by 5 bases, with 10 bases between them. There are 14 residues in the CDR3. Looked up from germline, CDR1 is MGHRA and CDR2 is YSYEKL. The CDR3 DNA is TGCGCCAGCAGCCAAGAATTGAGGAGGACTGAAGCTTTCTTT. Encoded protein: CASSQELRRTEAFF.

In its sample, this clone was seen once. This chain connects TRBV7-2 to TRBJ2-5, with D tentatively TRBD2 (7 bases). Trimming pared 11 bases from V and 5 bases from J, leaving 21 bases between. This CDR3 region has 14 residues. Germline loops: CDR1 SGHTA, CDR2 FQGNSA. CDR3 DNA sequence: TGTGCCTCAGGGGAGGGCCTCGGTTATGAGACCCAGTACTTC. Translated: CASGEGLGYETQYF.

The chain recombines TRBV5-1 with TRBJ2-5; TRBD2 aligns across 13 bases. The trim removed 4 bases at V and 11 bases at J, leaving 14 bases unmatched. The CDR3 is 16 residues long. Germline V lookup: CDR1 SGHRS, CDR2 YFSETQ. The CDR3 DNA reads as TGCGCCAGCAGCATTACCCCATCCGGGACTAGCGGGAAGCAGTACTTC. Translated, it gives CASSITPSGTSGKQYF.

This chain links TRBV4-1 with TRBJ2-5; 7 nucleotides line up with TRBD1. CDR3 length equals 15 residues. V lost 1 base, J lost 3 bases, and 5 bases stayed unmatched. Germline loops: CDR1 MGHRA, CDR2 YSYEKL. CDR3 amino acids: CASSQGGTVKETQYF. As DNA, the CDR3 is TGCGCCAGCAGCCAAGGTGGGACAGTAAAAGAGACCCAGTACTTC.

This clone was recorded at least ten times. The chain recombines TRBV14 with TRBJ1-2; D is unresolved. Germline V lookup: CDR1 SGHDN, CDR2 FVKESK. This CDR3 has 13 residues. Trimming removed 1 base at V and 6 bases at J, with 9 bases between. CDR3 protein: CASSQVQSNGYTF. The CDR3 nucleotides are TGTGCCAGCAGCCAAGTACAGAGCAATGGCTACACCTTC.

The V gene is TRBV5-6, the J gene TRBJ2-5; 12 nucleotides agree with TRBD1. The CDR3 contains 17 residues. V shed 2 bases and J 4 bases; nucleotides not matched to a gene: 9. Germline V gene sequence: CDR1 SGHDT, CDR2 YYEEEE. In DNA, the CDR3 is TGTGCCAGCAGCTTTTTAACCGGGACAGGGGGCGTAGAGACCCAGTACTTC. Protein product: CASSFLTGTGGVETQYF. The full variable domain, with the rest looked up from reference TRBV5-6 and TRBJ2-5, is DAGVTQSPTHLIKTRGQQVTLRCSPKSGHDTVSWYQQALGQGPQFIFQYYEEEERQRGNFPDRFSGHQFPNYSSELNVNALLLGDSALYLCASSFLTGTGGVETQYFGPGTRLLVL.

The gene calls are TRBV3-1 (or the pseudogene TRBV3-2) and TRBJ1-2; D is unresolved. With 1 base removed from V and 7 bases from J, the gap between germline ends came to 4 bases. Germline V lookup: CDR1 LGHDT, CDR2 YNNKEL (reference sequence). CDR3 length: 11 residues. CDR3 coding DNA: TGTGCCAGCAGCCAAGGGGCTGGCTACACCTTC. It is translated as CASSQGAGYTF.

The chain carries TRBV19 and TRBJ1-2, with 9 bases identical to TRBD1. With V trimmed by 3 bases and J by 10 bases, 6 bases remained unmatched. The V gene's germline CDR1 is LNHDA and CDR2 SQIVND (reference sequence). The CDR3 has 13 amino acids. Here the CDR3 DNA reads TGTGCCAGTAGTATGTGGACAGGGGTTGACTACACCTTC. This codes for CASSMWTGVDYTF.